This is a list of T cell receptor beta chains from one sample in a study of cytomegalovirus exposure and HLA in healthy donors. Data came from immunoSEQ multiplex PCR; TCRdb stores just in-frame clones and leaves some out. The sample lists approximately 220,000 clones, approximately 80% occurring once. Input material: PBMCs. The source of these receptors is a woman aged 30 to 39 in good health and CMV-seropositive. Each CDR3 is given with its conserved first and last residue. D genes are given only for firm matches. Size is omitted from some rows. Given values are once, few, many or a class for expanded clones.

CDR3 length	V gene	clone size	J gene	D gene	CDR3 DNA	CDR3 protein
17	TRBV18	NA	TRBJ2-1	NA	TGTGCCAGCTCACCAGGGTTGTCGGGACTGACTTACAATGAGCAGTTCTTC	CASSPGLSGLTYNEQFF
15	TRBV6-5	NA	TRBJ2-3	NA	TGTGCCAGCAGATCACAGGGATCTAGCACAGATACGCAGTATTTT	CASRSQGSSTDTQYF
17	TRBV5-1	NA	TRBJ2-7	TRBD1	TGCGCCAGCAGCCAACCCCGGGACAGGGGGCTGTATAACGAGCAGTACTTC	CASSQPRDRGLYNEQYF
14	TRBV7-7	NA	TRBJ2-3	NA	TGTGCTAGCAGCTTAGAGGAGGGGTCAGATACGCAGTATTTT	CASSLEEGSDTQYF
11	TRBV30	NA	TRBJ1-2	NA	TGTGCCTGGACAGGCGGGGGGGGCTACACCTTC	CAWTGGGGYTF
14	TRBV5-5	NA	TRBJ2-7	NA	TGTGCCAGCAGCTTGTTTGGGGGAACGGTCGAGCAGTACTTC	CASSLFGGTVEQYF
12	TRBV5-1	few	TRBJ1-4	NA	TGCGCCAGCAGCTTCCATAATGAAAAACTGTTTTTT	CASSFHNEKLFF
15	TRBV29-1	NA	TRBJ2-3	NA	TGCAGCGTTAGACCTTTCAGGAGCAGCACAGATACGCAGTATTTT	CSVRPFRSSTDTQYF
15	TRBV5-6	NA	TRBJ1-2	TRBD1	TGTGCCAGCAGCCCCGACAGGGCCCCTAACTATGGCTACACCTTC	CASSPDRAPNYGYTF
15	TRBV7-9	NA	TRBJ2-1	NA	TGTGCCAGCAGCTTAAGCAGGGCCCCCTACAATGAGCAGTTCTTC	CASSLSRAPYNEQFF
14	TRBV5-4	NA	TRBJ1-1	TRBD1	TGTGCCAGCAGCTTTGACAGGGACCCCGCAGAAGCTTTCTTT	CASSFDRDPAEAFF
8	TRBV29-1	few	TRBJ1-2	NA	TGCAGCCCTACTGGCTACACCTTC	CSPTGYTF
14	TRBV30	NA	TRBJ1-1	NA	TGTGCCTGGAGTTGGGGGTTGGGGAACACTGAAGCTTTCTTT	CAWSWGLGNTEAFF
15	TRBV7-3	NA	TRBJ2-3	NA	TGTGCCAGCAGCTTATGGGGCGGTAGCACAGATACGCAGTATTTT	CASSLWGGSTDTQYF
13	TRBV6-5	few	TRBJ1-2	NA	TGTGCCAGCAGTTCCGCCCAGGAATGGGGCTACACCTTC	CASSSAQEWGYTF
13	TRBV29-1	NA	TRBJ1-1	NA	TGCAGCGTTGCACACGGGGTTCAAGATGAAGCTTTCTTT	CSVAHGVQDEAFF
13	TRBV4-1	NA	TRBJ1-2	NA	TGCGCCAGCAGCCTTAAGCCAATCGATGGCTACACCTTC	CASSLKPIDGYTF
13	TRBV28	NA	TRBJ2-1	TRBD1	TGTGCCAGCATGGGGACAGGGAAGGATGAGCAGTTCTTC	CASMGTGKDEQFF
15	TRBV27	once	TRBJ2-3	TRBD2	TGTGCCTCTGGGACTAGCGGGACCCCAACAGATACGCAGTATTTT	CASGTSGTPTDTQYF
14	TRBV25-1	NA	TRBJ1-2	NA	TGTGCCAGCAGTGAATATGGCAACTCCTATGGCTACACCTTC	CASSEYGNSYGYTF
14	TRBV9	NA	TRBJ2-7	TRBD2	TGTGCCAGCAGCGAGGCTAGCGGGAGGGACGAGCAGTACTTC	CASSEASGRDEQYF
14	TRBV4-1	once	TRBJ1-2	NA	TGCGCCAGCAGCCAAGAGGATGGGACCTATGGCTACACCTTC	CASSQEDGTYGYTF
15	TRBV6-5	NA	TRBJ2-1	TRBD2	TGTGCCAGCACCAGAACTAGCGGGAACTACAATGAGCAGTTCTTC	CASTRTSGNYNEQFF
12	TRBV28	NA	TRBJ1-2	NA	TGTGCCAGCAGTTGGGGAAAGTTTGGCTACACCTTC	CASSWGKFGYTF
14	TRBV5-6	once	TRBJ1-1	NA	TGTGCCAGCAGCTTGGGGAAAAGGGGCACTGAAGCTTTCTTT	CASSLGKRGTEAFF
16	TRBV18	NA	TRBJ1-3	NA	TGTGCCAGCTCACCACCGTATACAACTGGAGGGAACACCATATATTTT	CASSPPYTTGGNTIYF
13	TRBV6-1	NA	TRBJ2-5	NA	TGTGCCAGCAGTGGTTCAGGCCAAGAGACCCAGTACTTC	CASSGSGQETQYF
12	TRBV29-1	NA	TRBJ2-5	NA	TGCAGCGATCTACAGCCCCAAGAGACCCAGTACTTC	CSDLQPQETQYF
13	TRBV6-5	NA	TRBJ1-2	NA	TGTGCCAGCAGTTACGGCCAGGGTCTTCGCTACACCTTC	CASSYGQGLRYTF
16	TRBV13	NA	TRBJ1-1	NA	TGTGCCAGCAGCTTAGGCCTGCTGGGTGGGAACACTGAAGCTTTCTTT	CASSLGLLGGNTEAFF
11	TRBV20-1	once	TRBJ1-1	NA	TGCAGTGCTAGAGTTCGGTTTATAGCTTTCTTT	CSARVRFIAFF
15	TRBV11-3	NA	TRBJ2-7	TRBD1	TGTGCCAGCAGCACGTACCGGGACAGGGCCTACGAGCAGTACTTC	CASSTYRDRAYEQYF
15	TRBV7-2	few	TRBJ1-2	NA	TGTGCCAGCAGCTTAGCTCGTGGGGGGAACTATGGCTACACCTTC	CASSLARGGNYGYTF
13	TRBV30	NA	TRBJ2-5	NA	TGTGCCTGGATGGAAAGGGGCAGAGAGACCCAGTACTTC	CAWMERGRETQYF
15	TRBV27	NA	TRBJ1-1	NA	TGTGCCAGCAGTAAATTGGACAGAATGAACACTGAAGCTTTCTTT	CASSKLDRMNTEAFF
15	TRBV30	NA	TRBJ1-1	NA	TGTGCCTGGAGTGCCCCTCGGGAGGGCGGCCAAGGAGCTTTCTTT	CAWSAPREGGQGAFF
12	TRBV6-5	NA	TRBJ2-3	NA	TGTGCCAGCAGTCGACTAGGGGATACGCAGTATTTT	CASSRLGDTQYF
16	TRBV4-1	NA	TRBJ2-7	TRBD2	TGCGCCAGCAGCCACCCCCGGGCGGGGGGCTCCTACGAGCAGTACTTC	CASSHPRAGGSYEQYF
13	TRBV5-1	NA	TRBJ2-1	NA	TGCGCCAGCGGGGACCTTAACTACAATGAGCAGTTCTTC	CASGDLNYNEQFF
15	TRBV5-6	NA	TRBJ1-4	TRBD1	TGTGCCAGCATAAAGTTAGGGACAGTAAATGAAAAACTGTTTTTT	CASIKLGTVNEKLFF
16	TRBV11-3	NA	TRBJ2-1	TRBD2	TGTGCCAGCAGCGCAACTAGCGGAATTTGGACCAATGAGCAGTTCTTC	CASSATSGIWTNEQFF